These T cell receptor beta chains were read from a single sample in a study of PD-L1 blockade in urothelial cancer. The data were produced by immunoSEQ multiplex PCR, yet TCRdb's version contains in-frame clones alone and is incomplete. This table holds tens of thousands of clones, about four fifths found once. Source: PBMCs, taken around atezolizumab (anti-PD-L1) treatment. The origin of the receptors is a woman in her sixties or seventies with urothelial cancer. Both conserved end residues are trimmed from each CDR3. Fields, in order: CDR3 protein, D gene, V gene. The D gene is left open where the match is weak.

CDR3 protein: AISPDRSNYGYT
D gene: NA
V gene: TRBV10-3

CDR3 protein: ATSRARRGVSNTGELF
D gene: TRBD2
V gene: TRBV15

CDR3 protein: SARQGGTDTQY
D gene: TRBD1
V gene: TRBV29-1

CDR3 protein: ASSAGGSGEAF
D gene: TRBD1
V gene: TRBV5-6

CDR3 protein: SVVRGGGPYEQY
D gene: NA
V gene: TRBV29-1

CDR3 protein: ASSTFGEGDYEQY
D gene: NA
V gene: TRBV19

CDR3 protein: ASSLNTGELF
D gene: NA
V gene: TRBV7-8

CDR3 protein: ASSLAGGSGNTIY
D gene: NA
V gene: TRBV5-1

CDR3 protein: ATSRDRSGGARETQY
D gene: TRBD2
V gene: TRBV15

CDR3 protein: ATSRDPLYGTGSEAF
D gene: TRBD1
V gene: TRBV15

CDR3 protein: ASRGTGVNNQPQH
D gene: TRBD1
V gene: TRBV6-5

CDR3 protein: ATSRGTGGGTEAF
D gene: TRBD1
V gene: TRBV15

CDR3 protein: ASSSPQRGVYNEQY
D gene: TRBD2
V gene: TRBV28

CDR3 protein: ASSPGLAGRDTQY
D gene: TRBD2
V gene: TRBV18

CDR3 protein: ASSWGLAGGATEQY
D gene: TRBD2
V gene: TRBV27

CDR3 protein: ASSIDLTGMNTEAF
D gene: NA
V gene: TRBV19

CDR3 protein: ASSKSRDYEQY
D gene: NA
V gene: TRBV7-3